One T cell receptor (beta chain) is described in this entry. Possible read error: a much larger clone is one base away. The CDR3 ends on some other residue instead of the conserved phenylalanine or tryptophan, so this is likely a read error. TCRdb fed the RT-PCR reads into MiXCR, producing one record per CDR3 protein. The table lists about 150,000 distinct CDR3 sequences, 24% of them singletons. V was clipped by 0 bases and J by 0 bases, with 12 bases between them. Germline loops: CDR1 SGHRS, CDR2 YFSETQ. The CDR3 runs 16 residues. The source of the sample is a study of patients and donors after allogeneic stem cell transplantation.

The sequenced material came from blood, either unsorted or a sorted T cell fraction (not recorded which). This clonotype was sampled from a human donor who was either an allogeneic HSCT recipient or a stem cell or donor lymphocyte infusion donor (not recorded which). It is not recorded whose cells these are; they may come from a transplant donor. The chain has TRBV5-1 and TRBJ1-1, with D maybe TRBD1 (6 bases). The CDR3 loop reads CASSLGGGTLNTEAFL. The CDR3 DNA sequence: TGCGCCAGCAGCTTGGGCGGGGGCACCCTGAACACTGAAGCTTTCTTG.